This section outlines one T cell receptor (beta chain) sequence together with its context. This clone was counted between two and nine times. Its target antigen remains unknown. Per-base quality was not reported, and no clone a single base away is much larger than it. The method was the immunoSEQ multiplex PCR assay. A mixture of 60 forward primers for TCR Vbeta segments and 13 reverse primers for TCR Jbeta segments was used in the multiplex PCR. The CDR3 region of rearranged TCR beta genes was amplified from genomic DNA with a multiplex PCR assay. The Illumina HiSeq System was used to sequence the amplified TCR beta libraries as 87-base-pair reads. Turning to the authors' computational methods: A later analysis tallied 75 million to 85 million unique TCR beta chains across the 650 to 750 repertoires, and about 10 million of those chains were shared by two or more donors. Raw reads were error-corrected and collapsed into unique sequences with a nearest-neighbor algorithm that merged closely related sequences to remove PCR and sequencing errors. V, D and J gene segments were assigned by aligning CDR3 sequences to IMGT reference sequences. For a sequence to be retained, a match of at least six nucleotides to both a V gene segment and a J gene segment was required. Rearrangements were classified as productive when the CDR3 lacked stop codons and remained in frame with V and J, and all other rearrangements were classified as non-productive. CDR3 was defined according to IMGT convention as the region running from the second conserved V-encoded cysteine to the conserved J-encoded phenylalanine. In an earlier analysis of around 570 of the donors, sequences lacking an unambiguous match to a single V gene segment were excluded. In an earlier analysis of some 590 of the donors, V segments were called functional above 56.7% productive rearrangements and were called segregating when the between-donor standard deviation exceeded 5%. A statistical classification framework was built to diagnose cytomegalovirus status from the catalog of TCR beta chain sequences. V and J gene assignment, in a later analysis, came from comparing TCR nucleotide sequences with IMGT/GENE-DB human TR gene sequences. The TCRdist pipeline was used in a later analysis to assign CDR3 sequences and most-parsimonious VDJ recombination scenarios. In a later analysis, each TCR beta chain was defined by its CDR3 amino acid sequence together with its V-gene family, and reads lacking a unique V-gene family were excluded. A later analysis removed 450 to 600 highly shared, low-generation-probability nucleotide sequences to deal with suspected cross-contamination and a sequencing artifact. A later analysis calculated a clonal expansion index for each public chain from normalized within-repertoire ranks of inferred template counts. A later analysis computed generation probabilities with a VDJ recombination model fitted to out-of-frame rearrangements, and checked the results against IGoR. In a later analysis, TCR-TCR, TCR-HLA and TCR-CMV co-occurrence was scored with hypergeometric tests, and a repertoire-size bias correction was applied to TCR pairs. In a later analysis, false discovery rates were estimated by permuting HLA or CMV assignments 20 times. In a later analysis, co-occurring TCRs were grouped using DBSCAN, and TCRdist sequence similarity was added for clustering within HLA-allele-positive subsets. For co-occurrence clustering, repertoires with fewer than 30,000 or more than 120,000 public chains were excluded, along with roughly 5 repertoires with anomalous nucleotide sharing. The immuneACCESS repertoire file appears here via TCRdb, limited to in-frame rearrangements. These files lack a portion of the clones; in checked studies, under half of the deficit traces to unresolved V genes, and the cause of the others is not known. V, J and clone size derive from that table, while D and trimming were established from the DNA sequence. The sample data list about 160,000 clones, and 70% to 85% of these were observed just once. The top ten constitute around 6.6% of the sample.

Taken from the germline V gene (reference sequence), the CDR1 and CDR2 loops are LNHNV and YYDKDF. The junction carries 10 bases between V and J, which are trimmed by 0 bases and 5 bases respectively. The cysteine opens and the phenylalanine closes a CDR3 of 14 amino acids. The DNA shown is the 42-base CDR3, in frame from base 1. These data come from a study of cytomegalovirus exposure and HLA in healthy donors (dated by TCRdb to about 2017). For the wider study: An earlier analysis of several hundred of the donors reported approximately 280 Gb of sequence data and 117 million unique TCR beta sequences obtained from some 170 million T cells. HLA typing included class I and class II loci at four-digit resolution. Along with the roughly 670-subject first cohort, a separate validation cohort of over a hundred different subjects was used. In the later analysis, no new phenotypic data were used to find candidate immune exposures; instead, reliance was placed on TCR beta sequences and their occurrence across donors. Every repertoire in the discovery cohort had been generated on one and the same sequencing platform. Donor age, sex, ethnicity and CMV serostatus were compiled alongside the repertoire data. An early release covering just under 650 HLA-typed donors comprised about 300 gigabases of sequencing data and around 86 million unique TCR sequences. Typing coverage varied by locus: roughly 629-630 donors for A, B, C, DRB1 and DQB1; approximately 560 for DQA1; more than 600 for DPA1; more than 450 for DPB1. To predict cytomegalovirus infection status, the study combined high-throughput TCR immunosequencing, statistical association of individual TCRs with disease status, and machine learning. The study was designed to test whether signatures of past pathogen exposure could be identified by cataloging public T cell receptors. The genetic ancestry cluster associated with self-reported Caucasian donors included approximately 85% of the 398 genotyped donors. A later analysis re-examined previously published TCR beta repertoires from over 500 donors and added high-resolution HLA genotyping to investigate patterns of TCR occurrence. The T cell repertoires of some 700 subjects were profiled by immunosequencing and related to cytomegalovirus serostatus. Several DR-DQ haplotypes were handled as single units for association and clustering because linkage in the cohort was strong. An earlier analysis of 587 of the donors used high-throughput TCR beta sequencing to judge whether each TCR beta V gene segment behaved as functional or pseudogenic. Among over 350 genotyped donors of the cohort, an average of roughly 240,000 unique TCR beta nucleotide sequences were sequenced per donor, roughly 18% of them non-productive. In a later genetic analysis, genome-wide SNP genotypes for about three fifths of the 666 donors were used, and that subset was treated as a discovery cohort.

The paper as a whole reports these results and caveats: HLA typing was unavailable for some donors at each locus, so association tests used only the typed subset. According to a later analysis, most CMV-associated TCR beta chains appeared to be HLA-restricted, and the HLA associations seemed to be driven largely by CMV exposure. At a false discovery rate of 0.05, a later analysis linked about 17,000 TCR beta sequences to specific HLA alleles. In a later genetic analysis, fewer N-insertions in productive TCRs were reported among donors in an Asian-associated ancestry cluster than the approximately 710-donor mean. A later analysis found that HLA-associated TCR beta chains were more clonally expanded and had lower generation probabilities than equally common non-associated chains. The 87-base-pair reads could not distinguish some IMGT-functional V segments, including TRBV6-2 and TRBV6-3, so those segments were excluded. The authors suggested that the approach could potentially be extended to other disease states and immunological phenotypes. In both the original and validation cohorts, the classifier was reported to diagnose cytomegalovirus status with high specificity and sensitivity. According to a later analysis, parvovirus B19, influenza, CMV and Epstein-Barr virus appeared linked to several top co-occurrence clusters. Assigning TCR associations to individual alleles was difficult when HLA alleles, especially DR and DQ, strongly co-occurred. In vitro tests confirmed that a few of the cytomegalovirus-associated TCR beta chains recognize cytomegalovirus antigens. CMV serostatus was the only immune exposure information available for the cohort. The sequencing pipeline was judged likely to have produced a cluster of highly shared sequence variants as a technical artifact. Linkage disequilibrium might explain the correlated functional status among segregating V segments, but an unknown experimental factor could not be ruled out. In a later genetic analysis, a missense DCLRE1C variant was associated with V-gene and J-gene trimming of TCR beta chains, and the association was replicated in an independent cohort. Some 16 rarely observed V segments, including chromosome 9 orphons, were excluded from the earlier analysis of a few hundred of the donors because counts were too low. A later analysis found that TCR association rates varied across HLA loci, with DRB1 alleles showing the most associated TCRs and HLA-C alleles the fewest. The study listed 150 to 200 TCR beta chains as associated with cytomegalovirus. Most TCR sequences were observed very rarely across donors, whereas some public TCRs were present in many individuals. Broadly in line with IMGT annotations, most TCR beta V segments showed up in productive rearrangements about 87% or about 30% of the time in an earlier analysis of several hundred of the donors. A further reported finding was that TCR beta sequences accurately predicted the HLA-A and HLA-B alleles for most subjects in the first cohort. Presence/absence analyses assumed roughly uniform sequencing depth across donors, an assumption that may not hold. The cohort was sequenced for TCR beta chains only, and without alpha or paired-chain data the features that could be detected were limited.

The cohort was made up of 650 to 700 healthy bone marrow donors. Cohort members were all nominally healthy when sampled, although unrecorded immune exposures were likely present. The donor tested CMV seropositive, placing the donor among the 289 seropositive members of the cohort. A peripheral blood sample was provided by each donor, and peripheral blood mononuclear cells were used for TCR beta sequencing. Genomic DNA was extracted from the blood cell samples with the Qiagen DNeasy Blood Extraction Kit. The sample comprised PBMCs. The chain couples TRBV15 to TRBJ1-1; no D segment can be confidently identified. The sequence derives from a man over 45 in good health and CMV-seropositive. The DNA is as follows: TGTGCCACCAGCAGAGATCTAGGGAGGACTGAAGCTTTCTTT. Its protein reads: CATSRDLGRTEAFF. The entire variable domain, with the stretches around the CDR3 drawn from the reference TRBV15 and TRBJ1-1 proteins, is DAMVIQNPRYQVTQFGKPVTLSCSQTLNHNVMYWYQQKSSQAPKLLFHYYDKDFNNEADTPDNFQSRRPNTSFCFLDIRSPGLGDTAMYLCATSRDLGRTEAFFGQGTRLTVV.